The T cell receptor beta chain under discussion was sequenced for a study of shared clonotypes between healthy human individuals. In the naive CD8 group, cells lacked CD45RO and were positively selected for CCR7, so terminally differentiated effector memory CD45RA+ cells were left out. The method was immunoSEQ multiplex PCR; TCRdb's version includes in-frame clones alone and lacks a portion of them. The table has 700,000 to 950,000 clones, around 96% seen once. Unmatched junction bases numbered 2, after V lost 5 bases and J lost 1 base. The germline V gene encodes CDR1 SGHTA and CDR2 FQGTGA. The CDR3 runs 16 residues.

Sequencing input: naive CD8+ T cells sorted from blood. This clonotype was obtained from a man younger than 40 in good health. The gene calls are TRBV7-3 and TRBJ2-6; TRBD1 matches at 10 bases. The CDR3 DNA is TGTGCCAGCAGCCCGGGACAGGGGTCTGGGGCCAACGTCCTGACTTTC. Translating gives CASSPGQGSGANVLTF.